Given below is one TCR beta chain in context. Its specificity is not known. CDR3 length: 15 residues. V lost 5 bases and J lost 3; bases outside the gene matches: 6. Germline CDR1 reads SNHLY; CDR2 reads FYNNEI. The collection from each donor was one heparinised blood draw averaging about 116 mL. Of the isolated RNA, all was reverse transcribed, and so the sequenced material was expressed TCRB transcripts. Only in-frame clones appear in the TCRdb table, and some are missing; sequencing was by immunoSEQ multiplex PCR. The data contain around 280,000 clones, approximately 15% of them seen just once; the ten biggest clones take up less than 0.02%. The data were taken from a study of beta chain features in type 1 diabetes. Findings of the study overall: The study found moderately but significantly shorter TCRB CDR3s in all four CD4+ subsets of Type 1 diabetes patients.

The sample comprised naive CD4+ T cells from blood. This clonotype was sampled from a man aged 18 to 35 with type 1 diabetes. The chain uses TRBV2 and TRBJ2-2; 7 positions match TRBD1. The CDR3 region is CASSLDRVDTGELFF. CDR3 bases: TGTGCCAGCAGTCTCGACAGGGTTGACACCGGGGAGCTGTTTTTT.